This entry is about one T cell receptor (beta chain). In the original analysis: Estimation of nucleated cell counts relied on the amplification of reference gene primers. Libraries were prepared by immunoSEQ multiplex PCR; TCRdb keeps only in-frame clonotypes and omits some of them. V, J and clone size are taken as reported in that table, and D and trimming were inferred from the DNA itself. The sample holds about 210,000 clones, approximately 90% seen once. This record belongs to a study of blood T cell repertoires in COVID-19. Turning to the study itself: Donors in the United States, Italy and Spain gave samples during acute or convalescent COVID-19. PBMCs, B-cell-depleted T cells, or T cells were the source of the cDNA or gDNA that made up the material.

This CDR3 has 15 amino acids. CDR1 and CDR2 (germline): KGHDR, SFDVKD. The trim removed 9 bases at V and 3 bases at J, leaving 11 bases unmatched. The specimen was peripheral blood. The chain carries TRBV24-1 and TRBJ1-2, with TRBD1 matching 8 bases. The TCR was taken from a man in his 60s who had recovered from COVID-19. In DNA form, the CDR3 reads TGTGCCACCCTCTCTCCGGACAGGGCAGACTATGGCTACACCTTC. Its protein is CATLSPDRADYGYTF.